This T cell receptor beta chain came from a study of cytomegalovirus exposure and HLA in healthy donors. 13 Jbeta primers and 60 Vbeta primers were used for the PCR. The protocol was immunoSEQ multiplex PCR, while the TCRdb copy is restricted to in-frame clones and leaves out a portion. The table lists approximately 150,000 clones, about three quarters of them singletons. As concerns this clone: The antigen is unknown.

V shed 7 bases and J shed 8 bases, with 14 bases lying between them. Per the germline V gene, CDR1 is SQVTM and CDR2 is ANQGSEA. The CDR3 is 11 residues long. Findings and limits, study-wide: V- and J-gene trimming of TCR beta was linked (in a later analysis) to a missense DCLRE1C variant.

Sample: PBMCs. This TCR came from a woman aged 35 to 49 in good health and CMV-seropositive. J is TRBJ1-2 and V is TRBV29-1; D is perhaps TRBD1 (5 bases). The CDR3 loop is CSAHSGGGYTF. In DNA form, the CDR3 reads TGCAGCGCCCACTCGGGGGGGGGCTACACCTTC.